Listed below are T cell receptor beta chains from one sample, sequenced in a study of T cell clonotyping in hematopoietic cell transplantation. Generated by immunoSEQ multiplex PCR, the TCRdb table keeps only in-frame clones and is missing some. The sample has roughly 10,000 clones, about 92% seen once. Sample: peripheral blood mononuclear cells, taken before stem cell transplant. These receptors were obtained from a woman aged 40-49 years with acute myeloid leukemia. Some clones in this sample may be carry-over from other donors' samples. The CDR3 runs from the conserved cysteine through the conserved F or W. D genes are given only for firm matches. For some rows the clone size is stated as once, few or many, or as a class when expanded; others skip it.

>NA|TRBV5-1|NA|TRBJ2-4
TGCGCCAGCAGCTTGGCAGGGACTCTAGCCAAAAACATTCAGTACTTC
CASSLAGTLAKNIQYF
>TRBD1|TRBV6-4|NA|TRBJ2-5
TGTGCCAGCAGTCCGGGACAGGGGGGTCAAGAGACCCAGTACTTC
CASSPGQGGQETQYF
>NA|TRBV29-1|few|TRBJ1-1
TGCAGCGTCTCCGGGGCGGGGGCGAACACTGAAGCTTTCTTT
CSVSGAGANTEAFF
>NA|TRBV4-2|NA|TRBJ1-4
TGTGCCAGCAGCCAAGGGGATCAGCGAGAAAAACTGTTTTTT
CASSQGDQREKLFF
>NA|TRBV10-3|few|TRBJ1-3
TGTGCCATCAGTGAGGACAGCGAAAACACCATATATTTT
CAISEDSENTIYF
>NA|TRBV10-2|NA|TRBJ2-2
TGCGCCAGCAGGGGACCTACCGGGGAGCTGTTTTTT
CASRGPTGELFF
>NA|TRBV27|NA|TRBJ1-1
TGTGCCAGAAGAGCGACAGGAAGAGTCGTGAACACTGAAGCTTTCTTT
CARRATGRVVNTEAFF
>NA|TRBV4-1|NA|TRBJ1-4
TGCGCCAGCAGCCTAAAGATTGGGAATGAAAAACTGTTTTTT
CASSLKIGNEKLFF
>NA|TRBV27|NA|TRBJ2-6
TGTGCCAGCAGTGGAAGGACGGTGAGCTCTGGGGCCAACGTCCTGACTTTC
CASSGRTVSSGANVLTF
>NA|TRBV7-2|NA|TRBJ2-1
TGTGCCAGCAGTTTTGCCGGGCCCCCCGCCGGGAATGAGCAGTTCTTC
CASSFAGPPAGNEQFF